This TCR beta chain is from a study of T-cell memory formation after mild COVID-19. Whole-study context: Clusters of TCRs were largely donor specific. Study outcomes and limitations: A second wave expanding day 15 to 37 was CD4+-biased; contracting clones were balanced. CD8+ contracting clones occupied EMRA, while CD4+ ones occupied mainly CM and EM.

Concerning this clonotype itself: Antigen: not known.

From 5'RACE with constant-segment primers came TCR alpha and TCR beta cDNA libraries that carried sample barcodes and UMIs. In TCRdb, the 5' RACE reads were re-called with MiXCR into one record per CDR3 protein. This sample has tens of thousands of distinct CDR3 sequences; about 13% occur once, and the top ten carry around a quarter. Trimming shortened V by 10 bases and J by 5 bases, and 20 bases separated the two germline ends. Germline CDR1 is LGHNT and CDR2 is FRNRAP. The CDR3 sequence is 15 residues long. Sequencing was carried out using PBMCs or a T cell subset sorted from them (not recorded which). This sequence joins TRBV12-5 and TRBJ1-4; tentative D call: TRBD1 (5 bases). The receptor was isolated from an adult woman who had mild COVID-19 (a few samples of this study predate the infection). Cell type and time point are not known. CDR3 protein: CATIRVALGNEKLFF. CDR3 nucleotides: TGTGCTACCATCAGGGTTGCCCTCGGGAATGAAAAACTGTTTTTT. Combining the CDR3 with reference TRBV12-5 and TRBJ1-4 gives the whole variable domain DARVTQTPRHKVTEMGQEVTMRCQPILGHNTVFWYRQTMMQGLELLAYFRNRAPLDDSGMPKDRFSAEMPDATLATLKIQPSEPRDSAVYFCATIRVALGNEKLFFGSGTQLSVL.